This TCR beta chain is drawn from a study of blood T cell repertoires in COVID-19. Overall study: The United States, Italy and Spain provided the acute and convalescent COVID-19 samples. From T cells, B-cell-depleted T cells, or PBMCs came the material, which was cDNA or gDNA.

This CDR3 spans 17 amino acids. V was pared by 4 bases and J by 3 bases, with 10 bases of the junction left unmatched. Germline V gene data show CDR1 as SSHAT and CDR2 as FNYEAQ (reference sequence). Under the authors' procedure: Cell counts per sample came from amplifying reference gene primers. The protocol was immunoSEQ multiplex PCR, while the TCRdb copy is restricted to in-frame clones and leaves out a portion. From that table come the V and J calls and clone size; the DNA was used to work out D and trimming. Of tens of thousands of clones in the sample, 85% to 95% were seen once. This chain links TRBV7-7 with TRBJ1-4; 8 positions agree with TRBD1. Sequenced material: peripheral blood. The receptor comes from a human donor with active COVID-19. The donor label of this sample is uncertain. CDR3 bases: TGTGCCAGCAGCTCCTACCCCAGGGGGCAGGCTAATGAAAAACTGTTTTTT. Translating it yields CASSSYPRGQANEKLFF.